These 28 T cell receptor beta chains were sequenced from one sample in a study of T cells in Graves' hyperthyroidism and ophthalmopathy (dated by TCRdb to between 2018 and 2021). The library came from multiplex PCR. Sequencer: Illumina HiSeq 2000. The TCR beta CDR3 regions were amplified from RNA transcripts. A first-round RT-PCR of the TCR CDR3 used the HTBI primer set with the Qiagen OneStep RT-PCR kit. TCRdb reprocessed the public reads (quality trimming at Q25 with fastp, clone calling with MiXCR) and kept in-frame beta chains. When rows share a CDR3 protein, they turn into one entry using the most common DNA and genes. The sample records fewer than 350,000 distinct CDR3 sequences, roughly 19% of which are singletons. The ten most abundant clones make up under 40% of the sample. Material: blood. The source of these receptors is a man aged 50 or older with Graves' ophthalmopathy.

This chain connects TRBV2 to TRBJ2-1; D is unclear. The CDR3 is 13 residues long. Germline loops: CDR1 SNHLY, CDR2 FYNNEI. Trimming stripped 2 bases from V and 9 bases from J, with 11 bases between. The CDR3 DNA follows: TGTGCCAGCAGTGAATTGGACCTCGGTGAGCAGTTCTTC. As protein: CASSELDLGEQFF. Filled out from reference TRBV2 and TRBJ2-1, the complete variable domain reads EPEVTQTPSHQVTQMGQEVILRCVPISNHLYFYWYRQILGQKVEFLVSFYNNEISEKSEIFDDQFSVERPDGSNFTLKIRSTKLEDSAMYFCASSELDLGEQFFGPGTRLTVL.

The table lists this clonotype with many counts. V is TRBV12-3 or TRBV12-4 and J is TRBJ1-1; 8 positions agree with TRBD1. V dropped 3 bases and J dropped 5; count of bases not matched to a gene: 8. The CDR3 loop spans 15 amino acids. The CDR3 loop reads CASSFQTGANTEAFF. CDR3 nucleotides: TGTGCCAGCAGTTTTCAGACAGGGGCGAATACTGAAGCTTTCTTT.

This clonotype came up many times. V and J are TRBV10-3 and TRBJ2-5; no clear D gene. The CDR3 extends over 12 amino acids. CDR1 ENHRY and CDR2 SYGVKD come from the germline V gene. V was cut by 0 bases and J by 5 bases, with 4 bases left in between. In nucleotides, the CDR3 is TGTGCCATCAGTGAGTCAGGGGAGACCCAGTACTTC. The encoded protein is CAISESGETQYF.

The chain joins TRBV6-1 to TRBJ2-7, with D possibly TRBD2 on 6 matching bases. The CDR3 has 14 residues. Trimming cost V 11 bases and J 2 bases, with 19 bases left between them. Germline V lookup: CDR1 MNHNS, CDR2 SASEGT. CDR3 in DNA: TGTGCCGCCCCGCGGCGGGACCCACCCTACGAGCAGTACTTC. Amino acid sequence: CAAPRRDPPYEQYF.

Only a few counts were recorded for this clonotype. The chain is built from TRBV20-1 and TRBJ2-1; no clear D gene. The germline V and J ends were trimmed by 0 bases and 6 bases, with 9 bases remaining between them. The germline gives CDR1 DFQATT, CDR2 SNEGSKA (reference sequence). The CDR3 consists of 13 residues. CDR3 in DNA: TGCAGTGCTAGAGATGACGACACCAATGAGCAGTTCTTC. Encoded protein: CSARDDDTNEQFF.

This clonotype was detected many times. The rearrangement joins TRBV18 to TRBJ2-7; 8 bases align to TRBD2. The CDR3 is made up of 17 amino acids. The germline V gene encodes CDR1 KGHSH and CDR2 LQKENI. V lost 3 bases, J lost 3 bases, and 13 bases stayed unmatched. The CDR3 spells CASSPGAGGPQGYEQYF. DNA of the CDR3: TGTGCCAGCTCACCCGGGGCGGGAGGCCCCCAGGGCTACGAGCAGTACTTC.

This clonotype occurred a few times. V and J are TRBV12-5 and TRBJ1-2; D not certain. V was clipped by 7 bases and J by 8 bases, with 17 bases between them. This CDR3 spans 13 amino acids. Germline V gene sequence: CDR1 LGHNT, CDR2 FRNRAP. The CDR3 DNA reads TGTGCTAGTGTCCTGGAGGGTGAGGGAGGCTACACCTTC. Its translation: CASVLEGEGGYTF.

This clonotype showed up just a few times. This chain links TRBV20-1 with TRBJ1-2, with 12 bases identical to TRBD1. The CDR3 length is 17 residues. J gave up 5 bases and V 1 base, and 11 bases lay outside the gene matches. CDR1 DFQATT and CDR2 SNEGSKA come from the germline V gene (reference sequence). The CDR3 sequence is CSARAPGQGALGYGYTF. The DNA of the CDR3 is TGCAGTGCTAGAGCCCCGGGACAGGGGGCGTTGGGTTATGGCTACACCTTC.

This clonotype was recorded a few times. The rearrangement uses TRBV18 and TRBJ1-5, with D unresolved. The CDR3 contains 14 residues. Germline lookup yields CDR1 KGHSH and CDR2 LQKENI. Trimming removed 2 bases from V and 5 bases from J, with 10 bases in between. This chain's CDR3 is CASSPGRSDQPQHF. CDR3 DNA: TGTGCCAGCTCACCAGGGCGGAGCGATCAGCCCCAGCATTTT.

This clonotype was picked up many times. The chain combines TRBV3-1 with TRBJ2-3; D unresolved. The CDR3 runs to 16 residues. CDR1 is LGHDT, CDR2 YNNKEL, per germline (reference sequence). Trimming cost V 0 bases and J 2 bases, with 12 bases left between them. The CDR3 spells CASSQDGVASTDTQYF. In DNA form, the CDR3 reads TGTGCCAGCAGCCAAGATGGGGTCGCTTCCACAGATACGCAGTATTTT.

This clonotype was seen at least ten times. The rearrangement joins TRBV3-1 to TRBJ2-7, with D uncertain. This CDR3 has 12 amino acids. Germline values: CDR1 LGHDT, CDR2 YNNKEL (reference sequence). Deletions cut 1 base from V and 3 bases from J, with 4 bases between. CDR3 residues: CASSQGIYEQYF. The CDR3 DNA follows: TGTGCCAGCAGCCAAGGCATCTACGAGCAGTACTTC.

V is TRBV7-3 and J is TRBJ1-4; D is unclear. Trimming removed 5 bases from V and 3 bases from J, with 13 bases in between. Germline CDR1 reads SGHTA; CDR2 reads FQGTGA. This CDR3 spans 15 amino acids. CDR3 sequence (DNA): TGTGCCAGCAGCCGATCCGGAACCTCTAATGAAAAACTGTTTTTT. Translation gives CASSRSGTSNEKLFF.

This clonotype was observed many times. This chain connects TRBV3-1 to TRBJ2-1; D may match TRBD1 or TRBD2 (5 bases each). V lost 2 bases to trimming and J lost 6 bases, with 11 bases between them. There are 14 residues in the CDR3. CDR1 and CDR2 from the germline V gene are LGHDT and YNNKEL (reference sequence). CDR3 nucleotide sequence: TGTGCCAGCAGCCAAAGTGGGACGGCCAATGAGCAGTTCTTC. It is translated as CASSQSGTANEQFF.

This clonotype was observed many times. J is TRBJ1-6 and V is TRBV25-1; perhaps TRBD1 as D (5 bases). Trimming stripped 8 bases from V and 10 bases from J, with 24 bases between. The CDR3 spans 16 residues. The germline CDR1 and CDR2 sequences are MGHDK and SYGVNS. Here the CDR3 DNA reads TGTGCCAGCTCCTCGGCGGGGGAGGGGAATGGATCACCCCTCCACTTT. Its translation: CASSSAGEGNGSPLHF.

This clonotype was observed a handful of times. The chain is built from TRBV20-1 and TRBJ2-7; no clear D gene. From germline, CDR1 is DFQATT and CDR2 SNEGSKA (reference sequence). The CDR3 consists of 15 residues. Trimming cost V 4 bases and J 5 bases, with 21 bases left between them. The CDR3 protein is CSAKPTLAWVHEQYF. In nucleotides, the CDR3 is TGCAGTGCTAAACCCACCTTGGCGTGGGTCCACGAGCAGTACTTC.

This clonotype was detected only a few times. The chain employs TRBV24-1 and TRBJ1-2; D is unresolved. Germline CDR1 is KGHDR and CDR2 is SFDVKD. V lost 0 bases and J lost 4, with 5 bases in between. The CDR3 covers 13 residues. This CDR3 is CATSDLFFYGYTF. CDR3 DNA: TGTGCCACCAGTGATTTGTTTTTCTATGGCTACACCTTC.

This clonotype has ten or more counts. The rearrangement uses TRBV7-8 and TRBJ2-3; TRBD1 aligns across 7 bases. The CDR3 consists of 16 residues. The trim removed 3 bases at V and 2 bases at J, leaving 8 bases unmatched. Germline CDR1 reads SGHVS; CDR2 reads FQNEAQ. CDR3 sequence (DNA): TGTGCCAGCAGCTTCCCCCCGGGACAGAACACAGATACGCAGTATTTT. Its translation: CASSFPPGQNTDTQYF.

This clonotype has a handful of counts. The chain combines TRBV6-1 with TRBJ1-2; D gene uncertain. Trimming shortened V by 7 bases and J by 2 bases, and 8 bases separated the two germline ends. The CDR3 has 12 amino acids. The germline V gene encodes CDR1 MNHNS and CDR2 SASEGT. As DNA, the CDR3 is TGTGCCAGCAAGAGGGCCAACTATGGCTACACCTTC. It codes for CASKRANYGYTF.

This clonotype was counted ten times or more. The chain couples TRBV11-2 to TRBJ1-3; D possibly corresponds to TRBD1 (6 bases). V shed 6 bases and J shed 8 bases, with 17 bases lying between them. The germline gives CDR1 SGHAT, CDR2 FQNNGV. CDR3 length equals 14 residues. The CDR3 region has the DNA TGTGCCAGCAGTTTATCGGGGGGCCGGGACACCATATATTTT. Protein sequence: CASSLSGGRDTIYF. The full variable domain, rest sourced from reference TRBV11-2 and TRBJ1-3, is EAGVAQSPRYKIIEKRQSVAFWCNPISGHATLYWYQQILGQGPKLLIQFQNNGVVDDSQLPKDRFSAERLKGVDSTLKIQPAKLEDSAVYLCASSLSGGRDTIYFGEGSWLTVV.

This chain uses TRBV7-3 with TRBJ2-3; D perhaps matches TRBD2 (6 bases). Germline CDR1 is SGHTA and CDR2 is FQGTGA. Trimming took off 4 bases at V and 5 bases at J, with 10 bases between the two ends. The CDR3 is made up of 13 amino acids. The CDR3 DNA reads TGTGCCAGCAGCTCCCCCGGGGGAGATACGCAGTATTTT. Encoded protein: CASSSPGGDTQYF.

The J gene is TRBJ1-3, the V gene TRBV7-2; TRBD1 aligns across 9 bases. The length of the CDR3 is 16 residues. Germline loops: CDR1 SGHTA, CDR2 FQGNSA. V shed 5 bases and J 9 bases; nucleotides not matched to a gene: 14. This chain's CDR3 is CASSQVGTGPEVTIYF. CDR3 DNA: TGTGCCAGCAGCCAGGTCGGGACAGGGCCCGAGGTCACCATATATTTT.

The chain links TRBV4-1 to TRBJ1-1, with D perhaps TRBD1 (5 bases). The CDR3 length is 12 residues. Trimming shortened V by 7 bases and J by 3 bases, and 9 bases separated the two germline ends. Germline loops: CDR1 MGHRA, CDR2 YSYEKL. In nucleotides, the CDR3 is TGCGCCAGCATGGGGGGGGACACTGAAGCTTTCTTT. This sequence encodes CASMGGDTEAFF.

This clonotype has at least ten counts. This sequence joins TRBV11-2 and TRBJ1-5, with 7 bases aligning to TRBD1. CDR3 length: 15 residues. Germline V CDR1 and CDR2: SGHAT, FQNNGV. With 5 bases clipped from V and 2 bases from J, the junction kept 6 bases outside the gene matches. The CDR3 reads CASSPSGGGNQPQHF. The CDR3 coding sequence is TGTGCCAGCAGCCCGTCAGGGGGGGGCAATCAGCCCCAGCATTTT.

This clonotype was observed a few times. The chain has TRBV5-1 and TRBJ2-7; a weak D match, TRBD2 (7 bases). Germline V gene data show CDR1 as SGHRS and CDR2 as YFSETQ. The V gene lost 4 bases and the J gene lost 6 bases, with 14 bases spanning the gap. The CDR3 is 13 amino acids. The chain's CDR3 is CASSPWGGGEQYF. The DNA for the CDR3 is TGCGCCAGCAGCCCATGGGGGGGCGGCGAGCAGTACTTC.

There are many counts of this clonotype. The chain links TRBV12-3 or TRBV12-4 to TRBJ2-1, with D unresolved. The CDR3 is made up of 12 amino acids. V was trimmed by 7 bases and J by 5 bases, leaving 9 bases between them. CDR3 sequence reads: CASTLSDNEQFF. The CDR3 DNA follows: TGTGCCAGCACCCTCTCGGACAATGAGCAGTTCTTC.

This clonotype was observed many times. The rearrangement uses TRBV20-1 and TRBJ1-4; D gene ambiguous. The CDR3 has 13 residues. V lost 3 bases and J 8 bases, leaving 13 bases between the germline ends. CDR1 is DFQATT and CDR2 is SNEGSKA in the germline V gene (reference sequence). The CDR3 spells CSASPWEGEKLFF. The CDR3 coding sequence is TGCAGTGCTAGCCCCTGGGAAGGCGAAAAACTGTTTTTT.

This clonotype was counted ten times or more. The V gene is TRBV6-1, the J gene TRBJ2-7, with 15 bases identical to TRBD2. With V trimmed by 5 bases and J by 1 base, 12 bases remained unmatched. The CDR3 covers 19 residues. Germline V CDR1 and CDR2: MNHNS, SASEGT. The CDR3, as DNA: TGTGCCAGCAGTCAACGGACTAGCGGGAGGGCCAGGTCGTCCTACGAGCAGTACTTC. It encodes CASSQRTSGRARSSYEQYF.

In this sample, this clonotype turned up many times. This chain uses TRBV20-1 with TRBJ2-3; 10 nucleotides align to TRBD1. Trimming cost V 1 base and J 6 bases; bases outside gene matches: 4. The CDR3 is 14 residues long. Germline loops: CDR1 DFQATT, CDR2 SNEGSKA (reference sequence). The CDR3 region has the DNA TGCAGTGCTAGAGGGGACAGGGGATACGATACGCAGTATTTT. The encoded protein is CSARGDRGYDTQYF.